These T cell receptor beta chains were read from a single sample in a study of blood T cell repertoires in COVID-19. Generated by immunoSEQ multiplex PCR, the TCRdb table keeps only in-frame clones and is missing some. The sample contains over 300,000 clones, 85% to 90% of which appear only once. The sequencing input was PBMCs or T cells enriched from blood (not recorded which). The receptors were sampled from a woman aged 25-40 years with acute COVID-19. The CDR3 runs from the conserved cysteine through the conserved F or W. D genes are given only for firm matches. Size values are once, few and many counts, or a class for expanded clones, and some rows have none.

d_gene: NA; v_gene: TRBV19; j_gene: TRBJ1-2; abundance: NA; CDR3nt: TGTGCCAGTAGTATATCGTCCAGGGCTCCCTATGGCTACACCTTC; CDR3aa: CASSISSRAPYGYTF
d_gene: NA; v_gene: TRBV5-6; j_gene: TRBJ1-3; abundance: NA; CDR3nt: TGTGCCAGCAGCATCAGGACAATTAGCTCTGGAAACACCATATATTTT; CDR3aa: CASSIRTISSGNTIYF
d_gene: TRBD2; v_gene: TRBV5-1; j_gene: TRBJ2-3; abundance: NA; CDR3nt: TGCGCCAGCAGCCACGGACTAGCGGGGTTTACGCAGTATTTT; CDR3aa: CASSHGLAGFTQYF
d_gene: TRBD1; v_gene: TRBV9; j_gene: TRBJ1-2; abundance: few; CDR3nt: TGTGCCAGCAGCGCTGGAGGGACAGGGGGCTATATAGGAGGCTACACCTTC; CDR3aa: CASSAGGTGGYIGGYTF
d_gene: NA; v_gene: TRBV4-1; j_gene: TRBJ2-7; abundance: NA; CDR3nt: TGCGCCAGCAGCCAAGATGTCATGGTAGCTATAGCTTCCTCCTACGAGCAGTACTTC; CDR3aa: CASSQDVMVAIASSYEQYF
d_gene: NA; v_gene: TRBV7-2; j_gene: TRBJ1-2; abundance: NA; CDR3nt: TGTGCCAGCACCCCCAGGGTCATCACTGGCTATGGCTACACCTTC; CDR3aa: CASTPRVITGYGYTF
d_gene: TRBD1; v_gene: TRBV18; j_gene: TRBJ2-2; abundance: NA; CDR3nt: TGTGCCAGCTCAACGGGACAGGGATTGGCCGGGGAGCTGTTTTTT; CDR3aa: CASSTGQGLAGELFF
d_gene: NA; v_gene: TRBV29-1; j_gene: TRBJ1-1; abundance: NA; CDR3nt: TGCAGCGTTGAAGAGCGGGCAGGGGTTACTGAAGCTTTCTTT; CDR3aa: CSVEERAGVTEAFF
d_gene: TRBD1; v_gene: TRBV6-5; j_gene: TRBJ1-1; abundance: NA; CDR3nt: TGTGCCAGCACCACGACCGACAGGGGGACTGAAGCTTTCTTT; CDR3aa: CASTTTDRGTEAFF
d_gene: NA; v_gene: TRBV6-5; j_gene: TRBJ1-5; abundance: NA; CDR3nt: TGTGCCAGCGGTAAGACTGGAGATCAGCCCCAGCATTTT; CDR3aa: CASGKTGDQPQHF
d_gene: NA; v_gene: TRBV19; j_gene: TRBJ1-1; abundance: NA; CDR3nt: TGTGCCAGTAGTGTCACCAGGATCACGAACACTGAAGCTTTCTTT; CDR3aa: CASSVTRITNTEAFF
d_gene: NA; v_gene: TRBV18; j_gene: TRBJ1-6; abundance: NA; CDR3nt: TGTGCCAGCTCACCAAGCCTCGGGGGTGACTCACCCCTCCACTTT; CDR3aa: CASSPSLGGDSPLHF
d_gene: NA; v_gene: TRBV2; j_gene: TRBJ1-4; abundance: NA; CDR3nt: TGTGCCAGCTCTCGGGGGAGGGCTGAAAAACTGTTTTTT; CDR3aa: CASSRGRAEKLFF
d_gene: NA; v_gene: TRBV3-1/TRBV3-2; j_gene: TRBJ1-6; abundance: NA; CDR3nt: TGTGCCAGCAGCCAAGATTTGAGGGAAGATTCACCCCTCCACTTT; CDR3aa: CASSQDLREDSPLHF